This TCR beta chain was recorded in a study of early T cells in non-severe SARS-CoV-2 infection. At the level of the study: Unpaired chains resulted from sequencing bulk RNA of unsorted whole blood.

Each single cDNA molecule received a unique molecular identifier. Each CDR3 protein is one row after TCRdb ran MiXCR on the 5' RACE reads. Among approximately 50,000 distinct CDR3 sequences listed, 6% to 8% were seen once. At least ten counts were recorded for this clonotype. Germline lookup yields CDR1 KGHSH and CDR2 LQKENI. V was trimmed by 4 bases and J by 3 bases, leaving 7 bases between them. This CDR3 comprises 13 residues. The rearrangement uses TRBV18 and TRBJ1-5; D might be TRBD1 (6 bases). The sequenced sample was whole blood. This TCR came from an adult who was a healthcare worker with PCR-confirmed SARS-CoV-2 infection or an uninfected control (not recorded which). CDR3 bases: TGTGCCAGCTCACGACAGGCCAATCAGCCCCAGCATTTT. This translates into CASSRQANQPQHF.